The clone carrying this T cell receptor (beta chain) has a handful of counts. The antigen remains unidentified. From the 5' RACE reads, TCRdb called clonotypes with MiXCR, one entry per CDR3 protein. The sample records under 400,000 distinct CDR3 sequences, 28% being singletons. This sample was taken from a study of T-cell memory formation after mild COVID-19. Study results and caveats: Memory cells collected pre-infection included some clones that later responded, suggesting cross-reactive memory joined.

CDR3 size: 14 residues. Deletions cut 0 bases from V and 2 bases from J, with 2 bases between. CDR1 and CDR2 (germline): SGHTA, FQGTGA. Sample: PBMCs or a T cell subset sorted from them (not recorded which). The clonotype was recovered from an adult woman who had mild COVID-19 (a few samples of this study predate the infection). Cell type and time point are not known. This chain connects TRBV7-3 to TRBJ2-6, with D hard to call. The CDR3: CASSLTPGANVLTF. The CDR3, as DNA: TGTGCCAGCAGCTTAACCCCTGGGGCCAACGTCCTGACTTTC.